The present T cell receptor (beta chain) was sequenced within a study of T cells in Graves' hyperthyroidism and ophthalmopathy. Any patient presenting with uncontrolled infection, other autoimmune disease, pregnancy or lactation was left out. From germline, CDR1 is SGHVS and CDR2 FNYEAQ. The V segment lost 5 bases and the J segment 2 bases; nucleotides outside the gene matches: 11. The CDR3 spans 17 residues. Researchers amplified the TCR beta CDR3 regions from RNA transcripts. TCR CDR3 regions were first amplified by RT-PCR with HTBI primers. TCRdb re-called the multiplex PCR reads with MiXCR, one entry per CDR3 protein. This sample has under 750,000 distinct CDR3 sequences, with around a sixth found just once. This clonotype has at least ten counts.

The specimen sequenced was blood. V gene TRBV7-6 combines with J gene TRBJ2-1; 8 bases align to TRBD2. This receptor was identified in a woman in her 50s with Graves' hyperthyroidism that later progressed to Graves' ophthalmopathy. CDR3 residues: CASSRRTSPSPYNEQFF. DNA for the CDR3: TGTGCCAGCAGCCGCCGGACTAGCCCTTCCCCCTACAATGAGCAGTTCTTC.